The clone carrying this T cell receptor beta chain was counted a few times. This record comes from a study of shared T cell receptors in the human thymus. Data came from immunoSEQ multiplex PCR; TCRdb stores just in-frame clones and leaves some out. The sample lists about 610,000 clones, roughly 90% occurring once. These same data were also listed under a study on human thymus T cells. That publication notes: Thymus tissue was removed during corrective cardiac surgery. Among thymic and blood repertoires, usage of V and J genes appeared biased. Thymic repertoires overlap heavily among unrelated individuals, related research has reported.

Sequenced input: thymocytes. The TCR sequence derives from a boy in the first two years of life with a congenital heart defect.

CDR3 residues: CSVGTGNTIYF. DNA for the CDR3: TGCAGCGTCGGGACAGGAAACACCATATATTTT. The chain uses TRBV29-1 and TRBJ1-3; D might be TRBD1 (6 bases). This CDR3 spans 11 amino acids. Germline V lookup: CDR1 SQVTM, CDR2 ANQGSEA. Trimming pared 6 bases from V and 4 bases from J, leaving 7 bases between.